The 28 T cell receptor beta chains below come from one sample, sequenced in a study of naive and memory T cell subsets. Both TRBC1 and TRBC2 were covered by a beta constant-region primer of two equimolar oligonucleotides. TCRdb reanalysed the UMI-ligation and nested PCR reads using MiXCR and keeps one entry per CDR3 protein. The sample carries 150,000 or so distinct CDR3 sequences, about a sixth recorded once. Source material: naive CD4+ T cells from blood. These receptors came from a human donor in good health.

This clonotype has a handful of counts. V gene TRBV6-2 or TRBV6-3 combines with J gene TRBJ2-7; 9 positions match TRBD1. Germline V gene data show CDR1 as MNHEY and CDR2 as SVGEGT. V shed 5 bases, J shed 0 bases, and the junction held 11 bases outside the gene matches. The CDR3 is 17 amino acids. The CDR3 DNA reads as TGTGCCAGCAGTAAGCCTAGCCGGGACAGGGACTCCTACGAGCAGTACTTC. It translates to CASSKPSRDRDSYEQYF.

This clonotype showed up many times. The gene calls are TRBV18 and TRBJ2-7; 8 bases align to TRBD2. This CDR3 contains 15 residues. Germline CDR1 and CDR2: KGHSH and LQKENI. With 0 bases clipped from V and 3 bases from J, the junction kept 4 bases outside the gene matches. The CDR3 nucleotides are TGTGCCAGCTCACCACCGAGCGGGAGTCGCTACGAGCAGTACTTC. Translated: CASSPPSGSRYEQYF.

The rearrangement joins TRBV28 to TRBJ2-1; 11 nucleotides agree with TRBD2. Losses at the gene ends were 7 bases for V and 8 bases for J; bases not matched to a gene: 7. The CDR3 length is 14 residues. Germline values: CDR1 MDHEN, CDR2 SYDVKM. Here the CDR3 reads CASNGGLAVDEQFF. CDR3 DNA: TGTGCCAGCAACGGGGGACTAGCGGTGGATGAGCAGTTCTTC.

This chain uses TRBV28 with TRBJ1-1, with 9 bases aligning to TRBD1. The CDR3 consists of 15 residues. CDR1 MDHEN and CDR2 SYDVKM come from the germline V gene. Germline trimming cut 4 bases from V and 2 bases from J; bases unmatched to any gene: 5. CDR3 protein: CASSSGGQGNTEAFF. CDR3 DNA: TGTGCCAGCAGTTCAGGGGGACAGGGCAACACTGAAGCTTTCTTT.

This clonotype was observed at least ten times. The genes are TRBV5-1 and TRBJ1-6; no clear D. CDR3 length equals 13 residues. The ends were cut back, 1 base at V and 5 bases at J, with 4 bases in the middle. CDR1 and CDR2 from the germline V gene are SGHRS and YFSETQ. The CDR3 here is CASSLTDNSPLHF. In nucleotides, the CDR3 is TGCGCCAGCAGCTTGACGGATAATTCACCCCTCCACTTT.

This sequence joins TRBV28 and TRBJ2-1, with 10 bases identical to TRBD2. The J segment lost 2 bases and the V segment lost 4 bases, leaving 5 bases of the junction unmatched. The CDR3 length is 16 residues. Germline V gives CDR1 MDHEN, CDR2 SYDVKM. The CDR3 sequence is CASSSAAGGPYNEQFF. CDR3 nucleotides: TGTGCCAGCAGTTCAGCAGCGGGAGGGCCCTACAATGAGCAGTTCTTC.

This clonotype was counted between two and nine times. This chain uses TRBV12-3 or TRBV12-4 with TRBJ1-1; maybe TRBD1 (6 bases). V was shortened by 6 bases and J by 5 bases, with 16 bases between the two germline ends. The CDR3 is 14 amino acids. CDR3 region: CASRTGRPGTEAFF. The CDR3 region has the DNA TGTGCCAGCAGAACAGGGAGGCCGGGGACTGAAGCTTTCTTT.

The chain employs TRBV30 and TRBJ2-3, with TRBD1 matching over 8 bases. The CDR3 is 13 amino acids. Germline values: CDR1 GTSNPN, CDR2 SVGIG (reference sequence). Germline trimming cut 6 bases from V and 1 base from J; bases unmatched to any gene: 3. The CDR3 is CACGQGRTDTQYF. The CDR3, as DNA: TGTGCCTGCGGACAGGGCCGCACAGATACGCAGTATTTT.

The V and J genes are TRBV23-1 and TRBJ2-2; D possibly corresponds to TRBD2 (6 bases). TRBV23-1 is an open reading frame whose function is uncertain. The V end lost 3 bases, the J end lost 6 bases, and 8 bases lay between the germline ends. The CDR3 loop spans 13 amino acids. The CDR3 sequence: CASSQEGPGELFF. For the CDR3, the DNA is TGCGCCAGCAGTCAGGAGGGGCCCGGGGAGCTGTTTTTT.

This clonotype was counted between two and nine times. The V and J genes are TRBV4-2 and TRBJ1-3; no clear D gene. Trimming took 1 base from V and 0 from J, leaving 13 bases between them. The CDR3 totals 17 residues. Germline CDR1 and CDR2: LGHNA and YNFKEQ. The CDR3 region is CASSQASGAISGNTIYF. The CDR3 bases are TGTGCCAGCAGCCAAGCATCAGGAGCGATCTCTGGAAACACCATATATTTT.

This clonotype has more than one count but fewer than ten. The genes are TRBV20-1 and TRBJ1-4; unclear D gene. The CDR3 runs to 13 residues. V lost 2 bases and J lost 0, with 4 bases in between. Germline V gives CDR1 DFQATT, CDR2 SNEGSKA (reference sequence). The CDR3, as DNA: TGCAGTGCTAGAAGAGCAACTAATGAAAAACTGTTTTTT. Amino acids: CSARRATNEKLFF.

A few counts support this clonotype. The chain links TRBV20-1 to TRBJ2-1; D might be TRBD1 or TRBD2, each matching 6 bases. Germline-derived CDR1 and CDR2 are DFQATT and SNEGSKA (reference sequence). Between the trimmed V and J ends, which lost 7 bases and 5 bases, there was a span of 21 bases. The CDR3 extends over 15 amino acids. The CDR3 DNA sequence: TGCAGTGATGGGGGGTTGGGGGCCGGAGACAATGAGCAGTTCTTC. Residues: CSDGGLGAGDNEQFF.

The genes are TRBV30 and TRBJ2-3, with TRBD2 matching 10 bases. Trimming at V came to 0 bases and at J to 4 bases, leaving 1 base not matched to a gene. CDR1 is GTSNPN and CDR2 is SVGIG in the germline V gene (reference sequence). The CDR3 contains 14 residues. This CDR3 reads CAWSVGLAADTQYF. In DNA, the CDR3 is TGTGCCTGGAGTGTAGGACTAGCGGCAGATACGCAGTATTTT.

The J gene is TRBJ2-2, the V gene TRBV10-3; 9 nucleotides align to TRBD1. Germline trimming cut 8 bases from V and 1 base from J; bases unmatched to any gene: 2. Germline CDR1 reads ENHRY; CDR2 reads SYGVKD. The CDR3 extends over 14 amino acids. CDR3 in amino acids: CAIGDRVNTGELFF. CDR3 DNA sequence: TGTGCCATCGGGGACAGGGTGAACACCGGGGAGCTGTTTTTT.

This clonotype was recorded many times. This chain uses TRBV5-1 with TRBJ2-1; D may be TRBD1 or TRBD2 (5 bases each). The germline gives CDR1 SGHRS, CDR2 YFSETQ. The length of the CDR3 is 14 residues. Trimming took 3 bases from V and 8 from J, leaving 15 bases between them. Here the CDR3 reads CASSSGTFGDEQFF. CDR3 nucleotide sequence: TGCGCCAGCAGCTCCGGGACCTTCGGGGATGAGCAGTTCTTC. The full variable domain, with the rest looked up from reference TRBV5-1 and TRBJ2-1, is KAGVTQTPRYLIKTRGQQVTLSCSPISGHRSVSWYQQTPGQGLQFLFEYFSETQRNKGNFPGRFSGRQFSNSRSEMNVSTLELGDSALYLCASSSGTFGDEQFFGPGTRLTVL.

This clonotype was counted only a few times. The chain is built from TRBV29-1 and TRBJ2-3, with 7 nucleotides matching TRBD2. The V segment lost 1 base and the J segment 1 base; nucleotides outside the gene matches: 2. Per the germline V gene, CDR1 is SQVTM and CDR2 is ANQGSEA. This CDR3 comprises 14 residues. Here the CDR3 reads CSVEGLAGTDTQYF. CDR3 nucleotides: TGCAGCGTTGAAGGTCTAGCGGGCACAGATACGCAGTATTTT.

This clonotype appeared many times. The rearrangement uses TRBV20-1 and TRBJ2-7; the D gene is possibly TRBD2 (7 bases). V was clipped by 7 bases and J by 3 bases, with 16 bases between them. Per germline, CDR1 DFQATT and CDR2 SNEGSKA (reference sequence). CDR3 length: 13 residues. The CDR3 here is CSVRGASGYEQYF. CDR3 in DNA: TGCAGTGTTAGGGGGGCTAGCGGCTACGAGCAGTACTTC.

This clonotype was found a few times. The chain employs TRBV18 and TRBJ2-2; D is ambiguous. Germline lookup yields CDR1 KGHSH and CDR2 LQKENI. The CDR3 extends over 14 amino acids. Between the trimmed V and J ends, which lost 2 bases and 3 bases, there was a span of 7 bases. The CDR3 sequence: CASSPVGYTGELFF. CDR3 nucleotides: TGTGCCAGCTCACCAGTGGGGTACACCGGGGAGCTGTTTTTT.

This clonotype was counted a few times. The chain recombines TRBV7-2 with TRBJ2-7, with 8 bases lining up with TRBD2. This CDR3 spans 17 amino acids. Looked up from germline, CDR1 is SGHTA and CDR2 is FQGNSA. The trim removed 5 bases at V and 1 base at J, leaving 13 bases unmatched. CDR3 residues: CASSPSYALAASYEQYF. CDR3 coding DNA: TGTGCCAGCAGCCCCTCGTATGCACTAGCGGCTTCCTACGAGCAGTACTTC.

V usage is TRBV6-2 or TRBV6-3 and J usage is TRBJ2-3; 10 nucleotides agree with TRBD2. This CDR3 spans 15 amino acids. The germline CDR1 and CDR2 sequences are MNHEY and SVGEGT. The J segment lost 4 bases and the V segment lost 7 bases, leaving 8 bases of the junction unmatched. CDR3 in DNA: TGTGCCAGCAATAAAGCGGGAGGGCCCCCAGATACGCAGTATTTT. Its translation: CASNKAGGPPDTQYF.

The rearrangement joins TRBV2 to TRBJ1-5; D not resolved. CDR1 SNHLY and CDR2 FYNNEI come from the germline V gene. V was cut by 6 bases and J by 5 bases, with 11 bases left in between. The CDR3 has 13 residues. The CDR3 spells CASSGFGDQPQHF. DNA for the CDR3: TGTGCCAGCAGCGGGTTTGGGGATCAGCCCCAGCATTTT.

Ten or more counts support this clonotype. The chain links TRBV4-1 to TRBJ2-1, with TRBD1 matching 9 bases. The CDR3 is 17 amino acids. V lost 1 base, J lost 8 bases, and 12 bases stayed unmatched. Germline loops: CDR1 MGHRA, CDR2 YSYEKL. As DNA, the CDR3 is TGCGCCAGCAGCCAAGGCGGCGGGACAGGGAAAATCGATGAGCAGTTCTTC. Translated: CASSQGGGTGKIDEQFF.

The chain couples TRBV7-6 to TRBJ2-7, with D unresolved. This CDR3 comprises 16 residues. V was clipped by 5 bases and J by 2 bases, with 19 bases between them. Germline V gene lookup returns CDR1 SGHVS and CDR2 FNYEAQ. The CDR3 protein is CASSHDPDRNTYEQYF. CDR3 bases: TGTGCCAGCAGCCATGACCCCGACCGAAACACCTACGAGCAGTACTTC.

The V call is TRBV14, the J call TRBJ2-7; a possible D gene is TRBD2 (6 bases). From germline, CDR1 is SGHDN and CDR2 FVKESK. The CDR3 consists of 15 residues. V gave up 3 bases and J gave up 4 bases, with 16 bases separating them. CDR3 nucleotides: TGTGCCAGCAGCCATTCTGGCGGGACCATGTACGAGCAGTACTTC. The encoded protein is CASSHSGGTMYEQYF.

The gene calls are TRBV25-1 and TRBJ2-7; no clear D. V gave up 3 bases and J gave up 6 bases, with 18 bases separating them. The CDR3 extends over 15 amino acids. Looked up from germline, CDR1 is MGHDK and CDR2 is SYGVNS. The CDR3 region has the DNA TGTGCCAGCAGTGACGAACGGAAGGGTGAACCCGAGCAGTACTTC. Protein: CASSDERKGEPEQYF.

The V gene is TRBV2, the J gene TRBJ2-1, with 7 bases lining up with TRBD2. V was clipped by 5 bases and J by 5 bases; unmatched bases: 9. Germline loops: CDR1 SNHLY, CDR2 FYNNEI. The CDR3 extends over 15 amino acids. The CDR3 region has the DNA TGTGCCAGCAGTCTGGGACTACTAGGGAACAATGAGCAGTTCTTC. This gives the protein CASSLGLLGNNEQFF.

The V and J genes are TRBV5-1 and TRBJ2-2; TRBD1 matches at 10 bases. Trimming cost V 0 bases and J 6 bases; bases outside gene matches: 2. Germline-derived CDR1 and CDR2 are SGHRS and YFSETQ. The CDR3 runs 15 residues. In DNA, the CDR3 is TGCGCCAGCAGCTTGGGGGACAGGGGAGCCGGGGAGCTGTTTTTT. It encodes CASSLGDRGAGELFF.

J is TRBJ1-1 and V is TRBV6-5; 7 nucleotides agree with TRBD1. Trimming took 2 bases from V and 5 from J; bases not matched to a gene: 8. The CDR3 loop spans 15 amino acids. Germline V lookup: CDR1 MNHEY, CDR2 SVGAGI. The CDR3 DNA sequence: TGTGCCAGCAGTTACACCCCACAGGGGAGGACTGAAGCTTTCTTT. Encoded protein: CASSYTPQGRTEAFF.